The 7 T cell receptor beta chains below were found in one sample sequenced in a study of T-cell reconstitution after alpha-beta-depleted transplantation in children. Unique molecular identifiers tagged the TCRbeta library. TCRdb called the PCR reads again in MiXCR, with one record for every CDR3 protein. The table records about 200,000 distinct CDR3 sequences, 5.5% to 7% of them present only once. The sample here was PBMCs, taken before TCRalphabeta/CD19-depleted stem cell transplant. These receptors all stem from a boy aged 2 to 10 with acute lymphoblastic leukemia, due to receive a stem cell transplant.

This clonotype came up many times. The V gene is TRBV28, the J gene TRBJ2-5; perhaps TRBD2 as D (6 bases). Germline CDR1 reads MDHEN; CDR2 reads SYDVKM. V lost 6 bases to trimming and J lost 2 bases, with 16 bases between them. This CDR3 has 15 residues. The DNA for the CDR3 is TGTGCCAGCAGCCTCCCCGGTCGGGGGCAAGAGACCCAGTACTTC. Amino acids: CASSLPGRGQETQYF.

This clonotype was recorded many times. The V gene is TRBV5-1, the J gene TRBJ2-1; no clear D gene. The germline V gene has CDR1 SGHRS and CDR2 YFSETQ. The CDR3 runs 14 residues. V lost 2 bases and J 6 bases, leaving 12 bases between the germline ends. The CDR3 sequence is CASSFSFQINEQFF. CDR3 nucleotides: TGCGCCAGCAGCTTCAGTTTTCAGATCAATGAGCAGTTCTTC.

This clonotype was recorded at least ten times. The chain employs TRBV5-1 and TRBJ2-7, with 10 bases lining up with TRBD2. This CDR3 is 13 amino acids long. Germline V gene sequence: CDR1 SGHRS, CDR2 YFSETQ. Trimming at V came to 5 bases and at J to 6 bases, leaving 5 bases not matched to a gene. The CDR3 coding sequence is TGCGCCAGCAGTCCTAGCGGGAGTGCCGAGCAGTACTTC. It is translated as CASSPSGSAEQYF. Combining the CDR3 with reference TRBV5-1 and TRBJ2-7 gives the whole variable domain KAGVTQTPRYLIKTRGQQVTLSCSPISGHRSVSWYQQTPGQGLQFLFEYFSETQRNKGNFPGRFSGRQFSNSRSEMNVSTLELGDSALYLCASSPSGSAEQYFGPGTRLTVT.

This clonotype appeared many times. This chain uses TRBV20-1 with TRBJ2-4; no firm D call. The CDR3 has 13 amino acids. CDR1 and CDR2 (germline): DFQATT, SNEGSKA (reference sequence). The V gene lost 3 bases and the J gene lost 6 bases, with 12 bases spanning the gap. CDR3 coding DNA: TGCAGTGCTAGTACTGGAGTGGGAAACATTCAGTACTTC. This codes for CSASTGVGNIQYF.

This clonotype was detected only a few times. The rearrangement uses TRBV12-3 or TRBV12-4 and TRBJ2-7; 9 positions agree with TRBD1. V lost 6 bases, J lost 3 bases, and 9 bases stayed unmatched. CDR3 size: 15 residues. The CDR3 here is CASSLGGDRVYEQYF. The CDR3 DNA follows: TGTGCCAGCAGCCTTGGCGGGGACAGGGTCTACGAGCAGTACTTC.

At least ten counts were recorded for this clonotype. The rearrangement joins TRBV9 to TRBJ2-2, with D unclear. This CDR3 is 13 amino acids long. Trimming removed 7 bases at V and 2 bases at J, with 9 bases between. Germline CDR1 and CDR2: SGDLS and YYNGEE. CDR3: CASRRPNTGELFF. The CDR3 DNA follows: TGTGCCAGCCGACGACCCAACACCGGGGAGCTGTTTTTT.

In this sample, this clonotype turned up many times. This rearrangement joins TRBV27 to TRBJ2-2; D is tentatively TRBD1 or TRBD2 (5 bases each). Germline V CDR1 and CDR2: MNHEY, SMNVEV (reference sequence). Trimming removed 5 bases at V and 4 bases at J, with 11 bases between. CDR3 length: 14 residues. CDR3 DNA sequence: TGTGCCAGCAGTCCGGGGACCGTCACCGGGGAGCTGTTTTTT. Translated, it gives CASSPGTVTGELFF.